This entry concerns a single T cell receptor beta chain. No antigen is known for it. Profiling relied on immunoSEQ multiplex PCR, and the TCRdb table lists in-frame clones only, not all of them. The repertoire consists of tens of thousands of clones, with roughly 73% occurring once and the leading ten covering roughly 11%. These data belong to a study of PD-1 blockade in classical Hodgkin lymphoma. Study outcomes and limitations: Healthy donors reportedly exceeded newly diagnosed patients in baseline TCR diversity. Exclusion was applied to patients who started nivolumab under 1 year after ASCT. Prior to therapy, complete responders displayed diversity much like that of newly diagnosed patients. At C4D1, TCR diversity had climbed significantly for CD4+ cells, though not for CD8+ cells.

All patients relapsed after autologous stem cell transplantation, and brentuximab vedotin exposure varied. This CDR3 comprises 16 residues. Germline loops: CDR1 SGDLS, CDR2 YYNGEE. V lost 0 bases to trimming and J lost 4 bases; unmatched junction nucleotides: 9. The chain employs TRBV9 and TRBJ2-5, with TRBD2 matching 7 bases. This material consisted of peripheral blood mononuclear cells (PBMCs), taken at baseline. The origin of this receptor is a human donor with classical Hodgkin lymphoma. The CDR3 nucleotides read TGTGCCAGCAGCGTAGCAGGCGGGAGCTTGCCAGAGACCCAGTACTTC. It specifies CASSVAGGSLPETQYF.